A selection of T cell receptor beta chains follows, all from one sample in a study of blood T cell repertoires in COVID-19. TCRdb keeps only in-frame clones here, not all; method: immunoSEQ multiplex PCR. The repertoire holds 250,000 to 400,000 clones, with 90% as singletons. The sample comprised peripheral blood. Every receptor here comes from a woman aged 25 to 39 with COVID-19, enrolled during active disease. The CDR3 runs from the conserved cysteine through the conserved F or W. The D gene is left open where the match is weak. Some rows mark clone size as missing; the rest say once, few, many or name a class of expanded clone.

.,TRBJ1-5,.,15,TRBV28,CASSLRQGSNQPQHF,TGTGCCAGCAGTTTACGCCAGGGAAGCAATCAGCCCCAGCATTTT
TRBD2,TRBJ2-1,.,17,TRBV6-4,CAAQLGTSGGSYNEQFF,TGTGCCGCACAGCTCGGGACTAGCGGAGGTAGCTACAATGAGCAGTTCTTC
TRBD2,TRBJ2-1,.,16,TRBV4-1,CASSQVTGTSVDEQFF,TGCGCCAGCAGCCAGGTAACCGGGACTAGTGTCGATGAGCAGTTCTTC
.,TRBJ2-1,.,15,TRBV7-8,CASSLGLGAGNEQFF,TGTGCCAGCAGCTTAGGGTTGGGGGCAGGCAATGAGCAGTTCTTC
.,TRBJ1-6,once,15,TRBV7-6,CASSLGPAQDSPLHF,TGTGCCAGCAGCTTAGGGCCGGCCCAGGATTCACCCCTCCACTTT
.,TRBJ1-5,.,12,TRBV30,CAWSGGDQPQHF,TGTGCCTGGTCGGGGGGGGATCAGCCCCAGCATTTT
.,TRBJ2-6,.,17,TRBV3-1/TRBV3-2,CASSRPITGTGANVLTF,TGTGCCAGCAGCCGACCGATTACAGGGACTGGGGCCAACGTCCTGACTTTC
TRBD1,TRBJ2-1,once,13,TRBV5-1,CASRGEGAYEQFF,TGCGCCAGCAGAGGAGAGGGGGCCTATGAGCAGTTCTTC
.,TRBJ1-4,.,16,TRBV6-1,CASSGRDTATNEKLFF,TGTGCCAGCAGTGGACGGGACACCGCAACTAATGAAAAACTGTTTTTT
.,TRBJ2-3,.,14,TRBV25-1,CASSDFAGTDTQYF,TGTGCCAGCAGTGACTTTGCCGGGACAGATACGCAGTATTTT
.,TRBJ1-3,.,17,TRBV19,CASSKVYGVGYADTIYF,TGTGCCAGTAGTAAGGTTTACGGGGTGGGCTACGCGGACACCATATATTTT
TRBD1,TRBJ2-7,.,13,TRBV7-9,CASSGTGIYEQYF,TGTGCCAGCAGCGGGACAGGGATCTACGAGCAGTACTTC
.,TRBJ2-7,.,12,TRBV30,CAWSPRGKEQYF,TGTGCCTGGAGTCCACGAGGGAAGGAGCAGTACTTC
.,TRBJ1-1,.,17,TRBV5-6,CASSWGGSPHGATEAFF,TGTGCCAGCTCATGGGGGGGGTCCCCCCATGGGGCCACTGAAGCTTTCTTT
.,TRBJ1-6,.,15,TRBV2,CASRLRGQGNSPLHF,TGTGCCAGCAGGCTCAGGGGCCAGGGGAATTCACCCCTCCACTTT
TRBD1,TRBJ1-3,.,13,TRBV3-1/TRBV3-2,CASSAQGINTIYF,TGTGCCAGCAGCGCACAGGGGATAAACACCATATATTTT
TRBD1,TRBJ2-7,.,13,TRBV6-5,CASKRGQGEKQYF,TGTGCCAGCAAGAGAGGACAGGGCGAGAAGCAGTACTTC
TRBD1,TRBJ1-1,few,15,TRBV5-1,CASSPGAGGNTEAFF,TGCGCCAGCAGCCCCGGGGCAGGGGGCAACACTGAAGCTTTCTTT
TRBD1,TRBJ1-2,.,16,TRBV4-1,CASSQDGDSGHYGYTF,TGCGCCAGCAGCCAAGATGGGGACAGCGGACACTATGGCTACACCTTC
.,TRBJ2-1,.,15,TRBV4-2,CASSQGEASYNEQFF,TGTGCCAGCAGCCAGGGAGAGGCCTCCTACAATGAGCAGTTCTTC
.,TRBJ1-3,.,14,TRBV11-3,CASSLGRSGDTIYF,TGTGCCAGCAGCTTAGGCAGGAGCGGCGACACCATATATTTT
TRBD1,TRBJ1-2,.,16,TRBV18,CASSPTGQGGLHGYTF,TGTGCCAGCTCACCGACTGGACAGGGAGGACTTCATGGCTACACCTTC
TRBD1,TRBJ2-5,.,14,TRBV10-3,CAIRKGQQQETQYF,TGTGCCATCAGGAAGGGACAGCAACAAGAGACCCAGTACTTC
.,TRBJ2-5,once,14,TRBV14,CASSQDRKVETQYF,TGTGCCAGCAGCCAAGACAGGAAGGTGGAGACCCAGTACTTC
TRBD1,TRBJ1-2,few,15,TRBV30,CAWSAVVGTGEGYTF,TGTGCCTGGAGTGCCGTTGTCGGGACAGGGGAAGGCTACACCTTC
.,TRBJ1-4,.,14,TRBV2,CASRPTPATEKLFF,TGTGCCAGCAGGCCAACGCCTGCTACTGAAAAACTGTTTTTT
TRBD2,TRBJ2-7,.,14,TRBV28,CASSLLREGREQYF,TGTGCCAGCAGTTTATTGCGGGAGGGCCGCGAGCAGTACTTC
.,TRBJ1-4,few,14,TRBV6-1,CASSEASGYEKLFF,TGTGCCAGCAGTGAAGCTTCGGGTTATGAAAAACTGTTTTTT